This TCR beta chain was documented in a study of blood T cell repertoires in COVID-19. Study summary: There were acute and convalescent COVID-19 samples, and they came from the United States, Italy and Spain. From T cells, B-cell-depleted T cells, or PBMCs came the material, which was cDNA or gDNA.

Per the original methods: Using reference gene primer amplification, nucleated cell counts were estimated. Sequencing was performed with immunoSEQ multiplex PCR; in TCRdb, only in-frame clones are kept and a portion is missing. V and J calls and clone size are given by that table; D and trimming were obtained from the DNA. Seen here are roughly 69,000 clones, 90% observed once, and the top ten hold about 5%. The CDR3 is 15 residues long. Germline loops: CDR1 SGHRS, CDR2 YFSETQ. V shed 3 bases and J 7 bases; nucleotides not matched to a gene: 7. Sequences were obtained from peripheral blood. The clonotype was recovered from a man between 45 and 60 years old with acute or convalescent COVID-19. V usage is TRBV5-1 and J usage is TRBJ2-1; 10 bases fit TRBD1. The CDR3 DNA sequence: TGCGCCAGCAGCTCCCCGGGACAGGGGATTAATGAGCAGTTCTTC. It encodes CASSSPGQGINEQFF.